Listed below are T cell receptor beta chains from one sample, sequenced in a study of T-cell memory formation after mild COVID-19. TCRdb re-derived calls from the 5' RACE reads in MiXCR, one entry per CDR3 protein. The sample has 35,000 to 40,000 distinct CDR3 sequences; 6% to 7.5% are singletons. Sequencing was performed on PBMCs or a T cell subset sorted from them (not recorded which). The receptors here all came from an adult who had mild COVID-19 (a few samples of this study predate the infection). Cell type and time point are not known. Each CDR3 is given with its conserved first and last residue. Fields, in order: J gene, D gene, V gene, clone size, CDR3 protein, CDR3 DNA. D genes are given only for firm matches. Only some rows state a clone size, as once, few, many or a class for expanded clones.

>TRBJ2-4|TRBD1|TRBV6-2/TRBV6-3|.
CASSYRTGVKNIQYF
TGTGCCAGCAGTTACAGGACAGGGGTCAAAAACATTCAGTACTTC
>TRBJ2-2|.|TRBV9|.
CASSRGLRAGELFF
TGTGCCAGCAGCCGGGGACTCCGCGCCGGGGAGCTGTTTTTT
>TRBJ2-3|.|TRBV5-6|few
CASIGPTDTQYF
TGTGCCAGTATCGGCCCCACAGATACGCAGTATTTT
>TRBJ1-2|TRBD1|TRBV29-1|.
CSVGGQGAVNYGYTF
TGCAGCGTTGGGGGACAGGGGGCTGTAAACTATGGCTACACCTTC
>TRBJ1-2|.|TRBV7-3|many
CASSLGASNYGYTF
TGTGCCAGCAGCTTGGGGGCTTCTAACTATGGCTACACCTTC
>TRBJ1-6|.|TRBV29-1|.
CSAVPGQRSNSPLHF
TGCAGCGCCGTCCCCGGACAGAGGTCAAATTCACCCCTCCACTTT
>TRBJ2-1|TRBD2|TRBV5-1|.
CASRKAGGPSNEQFF
TGCGCCAGCAGAAAAGCGGGGGGCCCCTCCAATGAGCAGTTCTTC
>TRBJ2-5|.|TRBV20-1|few
CSASQSGTRSF
TGCAGTGCTTCCCAATCCGGGACTCGGTCCTTC
>TRBJ2-7|.|TRBV18|many
CASSPAGKDYEQYF
TGTGCCAGCTCACCAGCAGGGAAAGACTACGAGCAGTACTTC
>TRBJ1-2|TRBD1|TRBV20-1|.
CSAREAGGGYGYTF
TGCAGTGCCCGGGAGGCAGGGGGCGGCTATGGCTACACCTTC
>TRBJ2-2|.|TRBV5-5|many
CASSLGQGLETGELFF
TGTGCCAGCAGCTTGGGTCAGGGGCTAGAGACCGGGGAGCTGTTTTTT
>TRBJ1-2|TRBD1|TRBV7-2|.
CASSPTGTGYGYTF
TGTGCCAGCAGCCCCACCGGGACAGGGTACGGCTACACCTTC
>TRBJ2-1|TRBD2|TRBV7-2|.
CASRLDGLAGEQFF
TGTGCCAGCAGATTAGACGGACTAGCGGGGGAGCAGTTCTTC
>TRBJ2-5|TRBD2|TRBV2|.
CASTDQGLAQETQYF
TGTGCCAGCACCGACCAGGGACTAGCGCAAGAGACCCAGTACTTC
>TRBJ2-1|TRBD1|TRBV20-1|.
CSARGEETGGGYEQFF
TGCAGTGCTAGAGGGGAGGAGACAGGGGGCGGATATGAGCAGTTCTTC
>TRBJ2-1|TRBD1|TRBV27|many
CASSQDRILYNEQFF
TGTGCCAGCAGTCAGGACAGGATTCTCTACAATGAGCAGTTCTTC
>TRBJ2-5|TRBD1|TRBV7-2|.
CASNDRVGETQYF
TGTGCCAGCAACGACAGGGTCGGGGAGACCCAGTACTTC
>TRBJ2-7|.|TRBV28|.
CASLTLNSIYEQYF
TGTGCCAGCCTAACCCTTAACAGTATTTACGAGCAGTACTTC
>TRBJ1-2|.|TRBV6-5|.
CASSYSTTGTGYTF
TGTGCCAGCAGTTACTCGACCACAGGGACTGGCTACACCTTC
>TRBJ2-3|.|TRBV6-5|many
CASGHPGGHPQYF
TGTGCCAGCGGACACCCCGGGGGACATCCGCAGTATTTT
>TRBJ2-3|.|TRBV20-1|many
CSARDYASRGAAEITDTQYF
TGCAGTGCTAGAGATTATGCGTCCCGGGGGGCAGCGGAAATCACAGATACGCAGTATTTT
>TRBJ1-5|.|TRBV18|few
CASSPGALFSNQPQHF
TGTGCCAGCTCACCGGGGGCCCTTTTTAGCAATCAGCCCCAGCATTTT
>TRBJ1-5|.|TRBV6-1|few
CASSFTGYSNQPQHF
TGTGCCAGCAGTTTTACAGGTTATAGCAATCAGCCCCAGCATTTT
>TRBJ1-2|.|TRBV6-6|few
CASSYSRKANYGYTF
TGTGCCAGCAGTTACTCTAGGAAAGCTAACTATGGCTACACCTTC
>TRBJ2-7|.|TRBV6-1|few
CASSLGPEKQYF
TGTGCCAGCAGCCTCGGACCCGAGAAGCAGTACTTC